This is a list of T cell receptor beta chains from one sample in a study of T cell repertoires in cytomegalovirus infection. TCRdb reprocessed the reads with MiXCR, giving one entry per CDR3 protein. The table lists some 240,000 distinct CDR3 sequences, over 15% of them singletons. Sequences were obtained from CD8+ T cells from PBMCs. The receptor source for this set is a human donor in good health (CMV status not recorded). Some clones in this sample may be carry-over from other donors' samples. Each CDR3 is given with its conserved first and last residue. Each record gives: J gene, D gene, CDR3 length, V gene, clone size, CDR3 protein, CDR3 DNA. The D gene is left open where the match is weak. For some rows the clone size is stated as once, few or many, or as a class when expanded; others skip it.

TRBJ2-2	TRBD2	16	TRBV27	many	CASTALAGGPNGELFF	TGTGCCAGCACCGCACTAGCGGGGGGGCCGAACGGGGAGCTGTTTTTT
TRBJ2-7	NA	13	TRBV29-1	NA	CSVLPQLEGEQYF	TGCAGCGTCCTCCCACAGCTAGAGGGCGAGCAGTACTTC
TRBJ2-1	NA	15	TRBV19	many	CANGVHPDRSNEQFF	TGTGCCAATGGGGTACACCCGGACAGATCCAATGAGCAGTTCTTC
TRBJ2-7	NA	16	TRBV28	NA	CASSFEGGVSSYEQYF	TGTGCCAGCAGTTTTGAGGGCGGGGTAAGCTCCTACGAGCAGTACTTC
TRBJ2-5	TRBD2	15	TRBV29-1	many	CSVEDLTTREGTQYF	TGCAGCGTTGAAGATCTTACAACAAGGGAGGGGACCCAGTACTTC
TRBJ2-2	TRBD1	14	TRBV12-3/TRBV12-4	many	CASSLTGVVGELFF	TGTGCCAGCAGTTTGACAGGGGTGGTCGGGGAGCTGTTTTTT
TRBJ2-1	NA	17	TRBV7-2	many	CASSLEVRLPNDNEQFF	TGTGCCAGCAGCTTAGAGGTCAGGTTACCGAATGACAATGAGCAGTTCTTC
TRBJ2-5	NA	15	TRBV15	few	CATSRDLAQSETQYF	TGTGCCACCAGCAGAGATCTGGCCCAGTCCGAGACCCAGTACTTC
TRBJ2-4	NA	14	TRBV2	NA	CASSGTGSVDIQYF	TGTGCCAGCAGTGGGACTGGGTCGGTAGACATTCAGTACTTC
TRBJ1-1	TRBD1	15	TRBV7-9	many	CASSLELGQGPEAFF	TGTGCCAGCAGCTTAGAGTTAGGACAGGGCCCTGAAGCTTTCTTT
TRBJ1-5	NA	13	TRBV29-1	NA	CSVDGGSGQPQHF	TGCAGCGTTGACGGAGGCTCGGGGCAGCCCCAGCATTTT
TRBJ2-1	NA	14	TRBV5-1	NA	CASSLGRLNNEQFF	TGCGCCAGCAGCCTGGGACGCCTAAACAATGAGCAGTTCTTC
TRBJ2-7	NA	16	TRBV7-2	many	CASSSLYDRNHYEQYF	TGTGCCAGCAGCTCCCTTTACGACAGGAACCACTACGAGCAGTACTTC
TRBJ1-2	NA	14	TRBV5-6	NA	CASSLMTESYGYTF	TGTGCCAGCAGCTTGATGACAGAAAGCTATGGCTACACCTTC
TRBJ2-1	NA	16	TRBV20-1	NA	CSARERLGYSYNEQFF	TGCAGTGCTAGAGAGCGTCTGGGTTACTCCTACAATGAGCAGTTCTTC
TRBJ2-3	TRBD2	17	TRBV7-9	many	CASSPPLAGSSTDTQYF	TGTGCCAGCAGCCCGCCGCTAGCGGGGTCGAGCACAGATACGCAGTATTTT
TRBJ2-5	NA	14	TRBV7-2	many	CASSLGWTQETQYF	TGTGCCAGCAGCTTAGGCTGGACCCAAGAGACCCAGTACTTC
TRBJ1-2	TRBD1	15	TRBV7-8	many	CASSLGPGGAYGYTF	TGTGCCAGCAGCTTAGGTCCAGGGGGCGCCTATGGCTACACCTTC
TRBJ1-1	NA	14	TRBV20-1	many	CSASQGRMNTEAFF	TGCAGTGCCTCGCAAGGCAGGATGAACACTGAAGCTTTCTTT
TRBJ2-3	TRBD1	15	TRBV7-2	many	CASSLGGGVTDTQYF	TGTGCCAGCAGCTTAGGAGGGGGCGTCACAGATACGCAGTATTTT
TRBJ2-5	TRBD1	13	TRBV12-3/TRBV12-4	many	CASSRQGKETQYF	TGTGCCAGCAGTCGACAGGGAAAAGAGACCCAGTACTTC
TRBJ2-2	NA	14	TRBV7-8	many	CASSLDSFAGELFF	TGTGCCAGCAGCTTAGATTCATTCGCCGGGGAGCTGTTTTTT
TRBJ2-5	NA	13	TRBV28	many	CASTPAMRETQYF	TGTGCCAGCACCCCCGCCATGAGGGAGACCCAGTACTTC
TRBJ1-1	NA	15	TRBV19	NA	CASSHYRDTEVEAFF	TGTGCCAGTAGTCATTACCGGGACACCGAAGTCGAAGCTTTCTTT
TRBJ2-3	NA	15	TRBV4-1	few	CASSQPSVGLDTQYF	TGCGCCAGCAGCCAACCTAGCGTGGGACTTGATACGCAGTATTTT
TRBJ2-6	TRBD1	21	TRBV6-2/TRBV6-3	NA	CASSYSISPGTGDPGANVLTF	TGTGCCAGCAGTTACTCGATATCCCCCGGGACAGGGGATCCCGGGGCCAACGTCCTGACTTTC
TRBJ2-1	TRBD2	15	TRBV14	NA	CASSQRGLEVNEQFF	TGTGCCAGCAGCCAACGGGGACTAGAAGTCAATGAGCAGTTCTTC
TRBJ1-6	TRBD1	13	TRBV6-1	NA	CATKTGSDSPLHF	TGTGCCACCAAGACAGGGTCTGATTCACCCCTCCACTTT
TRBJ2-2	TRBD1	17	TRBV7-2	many	CASSNHDRGPNTGELFF	TGTGCCAGCAGCAATCACGACAGGGGGCCTAACACCGGGGAGCTGTTTTTT
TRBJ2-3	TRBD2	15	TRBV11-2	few	CASSHRTSGTDTQYF	TGTGCCAGCAGCCACCGGACTAGCGGCACAGATACGCAGTATTTT
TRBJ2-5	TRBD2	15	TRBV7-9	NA	CASSSPGLVGETQYF	TGTGCCAGCAGCTCACCGGGACTAGTAGGAGAGACCCAGTACTTC
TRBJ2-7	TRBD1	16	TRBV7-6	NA	CASSRGSRDRTYEQYF	TGTGCCAGCAGTCGAGGATCCCGGGACAGAACTTACGAGCAGTACTTC